The present T cell receptor beta chain was sequenced within a study of T cells after posttransplantation cyclophosphamide (TCRdb year 2016). About the investigation overall: Using TRB sequencing, the study followed how the T cell repertoire rebuilt after myeloablative bone marrow transplantation with posttransplantation cyclophosphamide given as GVHD prophylaxis. In 3 patients, up to about 3 additional blood samples taken between 2 and 5.2 years after transplant also underwent TRB sequencing, as did pretransplant blood from several patients. Antigen receptor sequencing covered samples from some 36 PTCy-treated patients and 16 of their related bone marrow donors. Public TRB sequences were queried against a database of over 3,500 sequences associated with responses to pathogens, tumor antigens, self-antigens and alloantigens. Because TRA and TRB clonality were tightly correlated in 9 samples, subsequent TCR analyses were focused on TRB only. TRB sequencing was performed on blood from all 35 or so PTCy patients with 1-year posttransplant specimens. General conclusions and limits of the study: Across around 40 patients, TRB clonality was highly associated with recipient CMV seropositivity and CMV reactivation, and diversity in PTCy patients was similar to diversity in CNI/methotrexate controls. The TRB repertoires of T cells infiltrating skin or GI tract showed only limited overlap with the TRB repertoires of T cells in blood. Donor-recipient similarity was low at 1-2 months but increased during the first year, and donor CD8+ memory clones often dominated later blood repertoires.

From the cysteine up to the valine, the CDR3 has a length of 14 residues. The kept DNA is CDR3 alone, 42 bases in frame from the first base. TRB sequencing used genomic DNA with the immunoSEQ assay at survey resolution or the hsTCRB kit. On the authors' methods: The immunoSEQ software was used for initial read processing, and the LymphoSeq R package was used for repertoire analyses. Clonality was calculated as 1 minus normalized Shannon entropy, and the Gini coefficient was also calculated for each TRB dataset. To infer phenotypes in unsorted samples, TRB sequences from sorted subsets of the recipient or donor were mapped onto unsorted samples from the same recipient. In its TCRdb copy, this immuneACCESS table keeps in-frame sequences only and misses some clones. Where compared with another copy, unresolved V genes explain less than half of these, and the others have no known cause. V and J calls and clone size come straight from that table; D and trimming were deduced from the DNA. In this sample, approximately 40,000 clones appear, none counted once only. The ten top clones hold more than 2% of the sample.

Related bone marrow donors provided peripheral blood samples on the day of marrow donation. Peripheral blood and bone marrow mononuclear cells were isolated by Ficoll-Hypaque density centrifugation and cryopreserved. There are a few counts of this clone. Its antigen is still unknown. No much larger clone exists at a distance of one base, and base qualities are not known. What was sequenced was PBMCs. This TCR came from a man aged 35-49 years in good health, CMV-negative, and a related stem cell transplant donor. The V and J genes are TRBV12-2 and TRBJ2-7; the DNA was not used to check the table's D call, TRBD1. TRBV12-2 is assigned pseudogene status. For the CDR3, the sequence is CASRLVSGDDEQYV. The bases are TGTGCAAGTCGCTTAGTCTCAGGGGACGACGAGCAGTACGTC.